One and the same sample provided the 9 T cell receptor beta chains below, sequenced in a study of radiotherapy plus CTLA-4 blockade in lung cancer. Sequencing used immunoSEQ multiplex PCR; TCRdb keeps in-frame clones, though not all of them. The table has some 100,000 clones, over 80% seen once; the top ten hold 14% to 15%. Sample: peripheral blood, taken from a patient treated with radiotherapy plus ipilimumab. These receptors were obtained from a human donor with non-small cell lung cancer that progressed on radiotherapy plus ipilimumab.

The chain combines TRBV30 with TRBJ1-3; perhaps TRBD1 as D (5 bases). Per the germline V gene, CDR1 is GTSNPN and CDR2 is SVGIG (reference sequence). The ends were cut back, 7 bases at V and 3 bases at J, with 7 bases in the middle. The CDR3 is made up of 11 amino acids. The DNA for the CDR3 is TGTGCCTTGGGACGTGGAAACACCATATATTTT. Its protein is CALGRGNTIYF.

The rearrangement links TRBV5-8 to TRBJ1-5, with D perhaps matching TRBD1 (5 bases). This CDR3 contains 14 residues. Germline CDR1 reads SGHTS; CDR2 reads YDEGEE. V dropped 0 bases and J dropped 5 bases, with 9 bases sitting between them. CDR3 amino acids: CASSLAAGHQPQHF. In DNA, the CDR3 is TGTGCCAGCAGCTTGGCGGCAGGGCATCAGCCCCAGCATTTT.

The V and J genes are TRBV5-4 and TRBJ1-5, with TRBD1 identical over 10 bases. CDR1 is SGHNT, CDR2 YYREEE, per germline (reference sequence). The CDR3 is made up of 15 amino acids. V dropped 2 bases and J dropped 6; count of bases not matched to a gene: 5. CDR3 residues: CASSFDRGQVQPQHF. The CDR3, as DNA: TGTGCCAGCAGCTTCGACAGGGGGCAGGTTCAGCCCCAGCATTTT.

This chain connects TRBV28 to TRBJ1-2, with 9 bases lining up with TRBD1. Germline V lookup: CDR1 MDHEN, CDR2 SYDVKM. J lost 4 bases, V lost 4 bases, and 10 bases had no gene match. There are 16 residues in the CDR3. CDR3 protein: CASSSTQGQGGYGYTF. The CDR3 DNA is TGTGCCAGCAGTTCCACCCAGGGACAGGGCGGCTATGGCTACACCTTC.

This clone was seen a few times. The CDR3 spells CAISTGGPGNEQFF. CDR3 in DNA: TGTGCCATCAGCACGGGAGGGCCGGGTAATGAGCAGTTCTTC. The chain employs TRBV10-3 and TRBJ2-1, with 8 bases lining up with TRBD2. Germline assignment: CDR1 ENHRY and CDR2 SYGVKD. Trimming at V came to 6 bases and at J to 7 bases, leaving 8 bases not matched to a gene. The CDR3 covers 14 residues.

This chain joins TRBV6-5 and TRBJ2-7; D is undetermined. CDR1 MNHEY and CDR2 SVGAGI come from the germline V gene. The CDR3 loop spans 14 amino acids. V was pared by 6 bases and J by 0 bases, with 12 bases between. The CDR3 region is CASSLGPGSYEQYF. CDR3 nucleotides: TGTGCCAGCAGCCTCGGGCCCGGCTCCTACGAGCAGTACTTC.

In DNA form, the CDR3 reads TGTGCCAGCAGCCCCAAACGACAGGTAGCCTACGAGCAGTACTTC. It specifies CASSPKRQVAYEQYF. The rearrangement joins TRBV7-2 to TRBJ2-7; tentative D call: TRBD1 (6 bases). V was clipped by 5 bases and J by 2 bases, with 16 bases between them. CDR1 is SGHTA, CDR2 FQGNSA, per germline. The CDR3 loop spans 15 amino acids.

V usage is TRBV7-8 and J usage is TRBJ2-7; a weak D match, TRBD2 (7 bases). Germline V CDR1 and CDR2: SGHVS, FQNEAQ. V lost 1 base, J lost 3 bases, and 13 bases lay in between. This CDR3 comprises 15 residues. The CDR3 nucleotides are TGTGCCAGCAGCTTAGGGCGGGGGACAAACTACGAGCAGTACTTC. It translates to CASSLGRGTNYEQYF. Filled out from reference TRBV7-8 and TRBJ2-7, the complete variable domain reads GAGVSQSPRYKVAKRGQDVALRCDPISGHVSLFWYQQALGQGPEFLTYFQNEAQLDKSGLPSDRFFAERPEGSVSTLKIQRTQQEDSAVYLCASSLGRGTNYEQYFGPGTRLTVT.

This chain links TRBV28 with TRBJ1-2; D not resolved. Trimming removed 4 bases from V and 7 bases from J, with 7 bases in between. Germline V CDR1 and CDR2: MDHEN, SYDVKM. The CDR3 is made up of 11 amino acids. This chain's CDR3 is CASSSKGGYTF. The CDR3 DNA follows: TGTGCCAGCAGTTCTAAAGGTGGCTACACCTTC.